This TCR beta chain was recorded in a study of beta chain features in type 1 diabetes. Study results and caveats: Across all four CD4+ subsets, people with type 1 diabetes showed modestly shorter TCRB CDR3s. Sampled from patients, naive, central memory and Treg TCRB repertoires appeared more similar than those sampled from healthy donors. Any PCR bias toward short templates would affect both groups alike.

Staining for CD45RO/CCR7/CD25/CD127/CD95/CD27 allowed sorting of CD4+ naive, central memory, regulatory and stem cell-like memory cells. TCRB transcripts that were expressed got sequenced, as all of the isolated RNA had been reverse transcribed. Average reads for naive, central memory and regulatory T cell samples were about 3.57 million. Profiled with immunoSEQ multiplex PCR; TCRdb holds only in-frame clones, not every one. The sample lists 300,000 or so clones, less than 15% occurring once. V lost 6 bases and J lost 1, with 12 bases in between. CDR1 MNHEY and CDR2 SMNVEV come from the germline V gene (reference sequence). This CDR3 spans 14 amino acids. This clone appeared a few times. No antigen is known for it.

Sequenced: naive CD4+ T cells from blood. The receptor's source is a woman between 18 and 29 years old with type 1 diabetes. V is TRBV27 and J is TRBJ1-1; maybe TRBD1 (5 bases). The CDR3 sequence: CASRVWGQNTEAFF. In DNA form, the CDR3 reads TGTGCCAGCAGGGTGTGGGGCCAGAACACTGAAGCTTTCTTT.